Shown below are 20 T cell receptor beta chains from a single sample sequenced in a study of T-cell reconstitution after alpha-beta-depleted transplantation in children. Unique molecular identifiers were incorporated into the prepared TCRbeta library. TCRdb reprocessed the PCR reads with MiXCR, giving one entry per CDR3 protein. This sample has approximately 980,000 distinct CDR3 sequences; about 26% occur once, and the top ten carry more than 25%. The material sequenced was PBMCs, mostly from graft donor cells, taken 360 days after TCRalphabeta/CD19-depleted stem cell transplant. These TCRs come from a boy in the first two years of life who had a stem cell transplant for SCID, so the T cells may come from the graft donor.

The chain joins TRBV12-3 or TRBV12-4 to TRBJ2-3; D is unclear. The CDR3 covers 15 residues. V shed 0 bases and J shed 1 base, with 8 bases lying between them. The chain's CDR3 is CASSLAVQGTDTQYF. CDR3 DNA sequence: TGTGCCAGCAGTTTAGCGGTCCAGGGCACAGATACGCAGTATTTT.

V usage is TRBV5-6 and J usage is TRBJ1-3; D call uncertain. Germline V gives CDR1 SGHDT, CDR2 YYEEEE. This CDR3 is built from 16 residues. Trimming took off 2 bases at V and 0 bases at J, with 12 bases between the two ends. The CDR3 bases are TGTGCCAGCAGCTTCTTCAGCCCAAGCTCTGGAAACACCATATATTTT. Protein: CASSFFSPSSGNTIYF.

This chain links TRBV3-1 with TRBJ2-6; unclear D gene. The CDR3 totals 16 residues. Trimming took 1 base from V and 4 from J, leaving 11 bases between them. Germline CDR1 and CDR2: LGHDT and YNNKEL (reference sequence). The CDR3 DNA reads TGTGCCAGCAGCCAAGGTCAAGGGTTCGGGGCCAACGTCCTGACTTTC. Protein product: CASSQGQGFGANVLTF.

J is TRBJ2-2 and V is TRBV2; D is ambiguous. Germline V lookup: CDR1 SNHLY, CDR2 FYNNEI. This CDR3 region has 15 residues. Trimming pared 6 bases from V and 3 bases from J, leaving 14 bases between. In DNA form, the CDR3 reads TGTGCCAGCAGCGCGACACGTCCGGACACCGGGGAGCTGTTTTTT. This encodes CASSATRPDTGELFF.

The CDR3 is CASSFFRAVNYPDEETQYF. CDR3 bases: TGCGCCAGCAGCTTCTTCCGAGCGGTGAACTATCCAGATGAAGAGACCCAGTACTTC. The chain carries TRBV5-1 and TRBJ2-5; perhaps TRBD2 as D (5 bases). The CDR3 contains 19 residues. CDR1 and CDR2 from the germline V gene are SGHRS and YFSETQ. Trimming took off 2 bases at V and 3 bases at J, with 26 bases between the two ends.

The chain is built from TRBV4-1 and TRBJ1-2, with D maybe TRBD1 (5 bases). The germline V gene encodes CDR1 MGHRA and CDR2 YSYEKL. Trimming removed 4 bases at V and 0 bases at J, with 15 bases between. This CDR3 has 16 amino acids. CDR3 amino acids: CASSPTGPQSNYGYTF. The CDR3 DNA reads as TGCGCCAGCAGCCCGACGGGGCCCCAATCTAACTATGGCTACACCTTC.

The V gene is TRBV15, the J gene TRBJ2-5; TRBD2 matches 7 bases. Germline-derived CDR1 and CDR2 are LNHNV and YYDKDF (reference sequence). The J segment lost 3 bases and the V segment lost 2 bases, leaving 9 bases of the junction unmatched. This CDR3 has 16 residues. CDR3 sequence: CATSRPGWGGEETQYF. The CDR3 coding sequence is TGTGCCACCAGCAGACCCGGTTGGGGAGGGGAAGAGACCCAGTACTTC.

V and J are TRBV5-6 and TRBJ2-7; perhaps TRBD1 as D (6 bases). This CDR3 contains 15 residues. The V gene's germline CDR1 is SGHDT and CDR2 YYEEEE. V gave up 4 bases and J gave up 3 bases, with 17 bases separating them. CDR3 bases: TGTGCCAGCAGCCTGCGACCCAGGGGATTCTACGAGCAGTACTTC. Its protein product is CASSLRPRGFYEQYF.

This clonotype was recorded a few times. The chain links TRBV29-1 to TRBJ2-3, with 8 positions matching TRBD2. Germline V gene lookup returns CDR1 SQVTM and CDR2 ANQGSEA. The V gene end was trimmed by 3 bases and the J gene end by 9 bases; junction bases not matched to a gene: 8. The CDR3 is made up of 13 amino acids. CDR3 in amino acids: CSVDSQAGETQYF. The CDR3 DNA is TGCAGCGTTGACAGTCAAGCGGGGGAAACGCAGTATTTT.

This chain connects TRBV7-9 to TRBJ2-7; the D gene is possibly TRBD1 (6 bases). The germline V gene has CDR1 SEHNR and CDR2 FQNEAQ (reference sequence). CDR3 size: 14 residues. The V gene lost 5 bases and the J gene lost 2 bases, with 13 bases spanning the gap. The CDR3 region has the DNA TGTGCCAGCAGCCCAGGGGACGGCACCTACGAGCAGTACTTC. Its protein product is CASSPGDGTYEQYF.

This clonotype showed up just a few times. The CDR3 here is CASSPPLAGVTDTQYF. The CDR3 coding sequence is TGTGCCAGCAGTCCACCACTAGCTGGGGTTACAGATACGCAGTATTTT. The genes are TRBV12-3 or TRBV12-4 and TRBJ2-3; perhaps TRBD2 as D (6 bases). The CDR3 loop spans 16 amino acids. V was trimmed by 5 bases and J by 3 bases, leaving 18 bases between them.

V usage is TRBV7-9 and J usage is TRBJ2-7, with D unclear. V lost 5 bases and J lost 5, with 7 bases in between. Per germline, CDR1 SEHNR and CDR2 FQNEAQ (reference sequence). CDR3 length equals 11 residues. The CDR3 protein is CASSGSDEQYF. The CDR3 DNA follows: TGTGCCAGCAGCGGAAGTGACGAGCAGTACTTC.

There are a few counts of this clonotype. The chain uses TRBV5-1 and TRBJ2-1; 7 positions match TRBD2. V lost 0 bases and J lost 6; bases outside the gene matches: 6. The germline V gene has CDR1 SGHRS and CDR2 YFSETQ. This CDR3 has 15 residues. The CDR3 nucleotides are TGCGCCAGCAGCTTGGGCGGGGGTGCCCCCAATGAGCAGTTCTTC. It codes for CASSLGGGAPNEQFF.

The chain couples TRBV19 to TRBJ1-1, with 9 positions matching TRBD1. Germline CDR1 and CDR2: LNHDA and SQIVND (reference sequence). CDR3 length equals 13 residues. Germline trimming cut 3 bases from V and 10 bases from J; bases unmatched to any gene: 6. In DNA, the CDR3 is TGTGCCAGTAGTATCTCCGGGACAGGGTCAGCTTTCTTT. Protein sequence: CASSISGTGSAFF.

The V gene is TRBV12-3 or TRBV12-4, the J gene TRBJ2-4; perhaps D is TRBD1 or TRBD2 (5 bases each). The length of the CDR3 is 16 residues. Trimming stripped 2 bases from V and 3 bases from J, with 14 bases between. The CDR3 region has the DNA TGTGCCAGCAGTTTACGGCAGGGACCCATCAAAAACATTCAGTACTTC. Encoded protein: CASSLRQGPIKNIQYF.

This clonotype was detected only a few times. The chain is built from TRBV6-2 or TRBV6-3 and TRBJ1-5, with 8 bases aligning to TRBD1. The J segment lost 0 bases and the V segment lost 2 bases, leaving 9 bases of the junction unmatched. The V gene's germline CDR1 is MNHEY and CDR2 SVGEGT. This CDR3 spans 18 amino acids. CDR3 in DNA: TGTGCCAGCAGTTACCCTGGACAGGGAGTATATAGCAATCAGCCCCAGCATTTT. It codes for CASSYPGQGVYSNQPQHF.

This clonotype was observed a few times. V is TRBV20-1 and J is TRBJ2-3; 10 nucleotides match TRBD2. There are 15 residues in the CDR3. Germline trimming cut 1 base from V and 5 bases from J; bases unmatched to any gene: 6. Germline lookup yields CDR1 DFQATT and CDR2 SNEGSKA (reference sequence). CDR3 amino acids: CSARVGAGGGDTQYF. The CDR3 DNA reads as TGCAGTGCTAGAGTGGGAGCGGGGGGGGGAGATACGCAGTATTTT.

For this clonotype: At one of its ends the junction is not consistent with the germline gene, which may arise from a read error. The V gene is TRBV12-3 or TRBV12-4, the J gene TRBJ2-1; D is possibly TRBD2 (5 bases). CDR3 length: 16 residues. The CDR3 spells CGSSSSGRSSYNEQFF. CDR3 coding DNA: TGTGGCAGCAGTTCAAGCGGTCGTAGCTCCTACAATGAGCAGTTCTTC.

This clonotype was observed a single time. The chain is built from TRBV12-3 or TRBV12-4 and TRBJ1-6; 8 bases line up with TRBD1. The CDR3 has 13 residues. Losses at the gene ends were 6 bases for V and 11 bases for J; bases not matched to a gene: 6. This CDR3 is CASRITGGAPLHF. CDR3 sequence (DNA): TGTGCCAGCAGGATAACAGGGGGAGCACCCCTCCACTTT.

This clonotype was recorded once. In DNA form, the CDR3 reads TGCGCCAGCAGCCCTTCGGGAGTTTTCTACAATGAGCAGTTCTTC. Translated: CASSPSGVFYNEQFF. V gene TRBV4-1 combines with J gene TRBJ2-1; possibly TRBD2 for D (6 bases). Germline CDR1 reads MGHRA; CDR2 reads YSYEKL. CDR3 length: 15 amino acids. Trimming removed 4 bases from V and 3 bases from J, with 13 bases in between.